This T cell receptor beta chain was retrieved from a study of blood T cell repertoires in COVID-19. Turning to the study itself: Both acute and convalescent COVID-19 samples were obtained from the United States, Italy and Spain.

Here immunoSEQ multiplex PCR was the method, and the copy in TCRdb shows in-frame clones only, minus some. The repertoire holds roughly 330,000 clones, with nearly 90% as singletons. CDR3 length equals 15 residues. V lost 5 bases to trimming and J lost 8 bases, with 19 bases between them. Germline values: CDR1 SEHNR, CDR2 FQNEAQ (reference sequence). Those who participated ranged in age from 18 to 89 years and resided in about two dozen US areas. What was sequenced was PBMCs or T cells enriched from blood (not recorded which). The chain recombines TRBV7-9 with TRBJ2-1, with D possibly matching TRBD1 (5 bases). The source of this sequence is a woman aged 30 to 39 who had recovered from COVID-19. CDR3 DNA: TGTGCCAGCAGCCCAGGACATCCTATCGGCTATGAGCAGTTCTTC. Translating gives CASSPGHPIGYEQFF.